The entry below describes one T cell receptor beta chain. Its antigen is as yet unknown. This CDR3 has 16 amino acids. Germline V gene data show CDR1 as SGHRS and CDR2 as YFSETQ. Trimming removed 0 bases from V and 3 bases from J, with 12 bases in between. This specimen belongs to a study of T cells after yellow fever vaccination. Study-level results: It was a weaker secondary response, yet one that peaked faster, at day 5 versus 15. The booster saw the reappearance of most primary-vaccination clones (more than 95% CD4, about 88% CD8).

TCRdb itself ran the 5' RACE reads through MiXCR, one entry per CDR3 protein. This sample has fewer than 350,000 distinct CDR3 sequences; about 9.5% occur once, and the top ten carry more than 15%. J is TRBJ1-4 and V is TRBV5-1; possibly TRBD1 for D (6 bases). This sample comprised PBMCs, obtained on the day of the first yellow fever vaccination. The source of this sequence is a man between 18 and 35 years old who received the YFV17D yellow fever vaccine. As DNA, the CDR3 is TGCGCCAGCAGCTTGGCCGCACCAGGGGCTAATGAAAAACTGTTTTTT. This sequence encodes CASSLAAPGANEKLFF.